The present TCR beta chain was sequenced within a study of OX40 agonist ivuxolimab in advanced cancers. Turning to the study itself: As their treatment, patients were administered ivuxolimab, an agonistic anti-OX40 (CD134) antibody. 30% to 40% of patients had received prior checkpoint inhibitor therapy. Study-level results: Certain nonresponders additionally had low normalized T-cell clonal expansion.

Generated by immunoSEQ multiplex PCR, the TCRdb table keeps only in-frame clones and is missing some. This table has some 35,000 clones, approximately 76% appearing once. This clone has at least ten counts. The target antigen is unknown. Germline V gene sequence: CDR1 KGHSH, CDR2 LQKENI. This CDR3 comprises 14 residues. Trimming pared 2 bases from V and 6 bases from J, leaving 13 bases between. The source material was CD4+ or CD8+ T cells sorted from blood, sampled in a trial of the OX40 agonist ivuxolimab. The chain combines TRBV18 with TRBJ1-1, with a weak D call TRBD1 (6 bases). This TCR was sampled from an adult with an advanced solid tumor such as melanoma, head and neck, liver or kidney cancer. The CDR3 is CASSPRGGASEAFF. CDR3 DNA: TGTGCCAGCTCACCAAGGGGGGGGGCCTCTGAAGCTTTCTTT. Drawing the rest from reference TRBV18 and TRBJ1-1, the complete variable domain is NAGVMQNPRHLVRRRGQEARLRCSPMKGHSHVYWYRQLPEEGLKFMVYLQKENIIDESGMPKERFSAEFPKEGPSILRIQQVVRGDSAAYFCASSPRGGASEAFFGQGTRLTVV.